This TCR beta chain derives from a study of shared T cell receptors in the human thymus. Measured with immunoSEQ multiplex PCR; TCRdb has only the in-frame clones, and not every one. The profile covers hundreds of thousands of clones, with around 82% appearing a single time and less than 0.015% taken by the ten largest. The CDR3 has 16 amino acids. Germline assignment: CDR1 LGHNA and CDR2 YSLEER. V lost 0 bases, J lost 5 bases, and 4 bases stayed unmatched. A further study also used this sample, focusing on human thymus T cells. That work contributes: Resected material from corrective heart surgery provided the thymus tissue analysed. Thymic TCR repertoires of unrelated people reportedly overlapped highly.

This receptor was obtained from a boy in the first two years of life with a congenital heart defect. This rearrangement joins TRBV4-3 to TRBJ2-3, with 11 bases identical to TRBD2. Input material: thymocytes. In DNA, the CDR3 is TGCGCCAGCAGCCAAGAACTAGCGGGAGAGGGAGATACGCAGTATTTT. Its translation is CASSQELAGEGDTQYF.